The clone carrying this TCR beta chain has ten or more counts. The antigen is undetermined. V was trimmed by 0 bases and J by 6 bases, leaving 9 bases between them. Looked up from germline, CDR1 is SGDLS and CDR2 is YYNGEE. The CDR3 covers 13 residues. This record belongs to a study of shared clonotypes between healthy human individuals. Every immunoSEQ plate was one replicate of a subset's evenly spread DNA. TCRdb keeps only in-frame clones here, not all; method: immunoSEQ multiplex PCR. This sample yields 780,000 or so clones, of which 72% are seen a single time; approximately 1.7% belongs to the top ten. Findings and caveats of the study: The generation probabilities recorded for non-shared clonotypes fell below those of clonotypes shared by all four donors. Memory subsets had estimated richness that was generally smaller than that of naive subsets.

This TCR was sampled from a woman younger than 45 in good health. The sequencing input was memory CD4+ T cells sorted from blood. Subset of the sample: CD45RA-negative fraction. The chain has TRBV9 and TRBJ1-1; D might be TRBD1 (5 bases). CDR3 loop: CASSVGTTAEAFF. CDR3 nucleotides: TGTGCCAGCAGCGTAGGGACAACCGCTGAAGCTTTCTTT.